The T cell receptor beta chain under discussion was sequenced for a study of CD8 T cells in Susac syndrome. TCR beta sequencing covered blood CD8+ and CD4+ T cells. Germline loops: CDR1 KGHSH, CDR2 LQKENI. Trimming cost V 0 bases and J 1 base; bases outside gene matches: 2. The CDR3 totals 15 residues. Random hexamers primed reverse transcription of about 0.5 to 1 ug RNA. The authors amplified TCR beta CDR3 across 54 Vbeta and 13 Jbeta using immunoSEQ multiplex PCR. TCRdb redid the calling of the immunoSEQ multiplex PCR reads with MiXCR, one entry per CDR3 protein. The table shows about 130,000 distinct CDR3 sequences, with 85% to 95% occurring only once.

Sequenced: CD8+ T cells from PBMCs. The rearrangement uses TRBV18 and TRBJ2-7; TRBD1 matches 8 bases. The origin of this receptor is a human donor with multiple sclerosis. The CDR3 protein is CASSPPDRVSYEQYF. The CDR3 DNA sequence: TGTGCCAGCTCACCACCGGACAGGGTATCCTACGAGCAGTACTTC.